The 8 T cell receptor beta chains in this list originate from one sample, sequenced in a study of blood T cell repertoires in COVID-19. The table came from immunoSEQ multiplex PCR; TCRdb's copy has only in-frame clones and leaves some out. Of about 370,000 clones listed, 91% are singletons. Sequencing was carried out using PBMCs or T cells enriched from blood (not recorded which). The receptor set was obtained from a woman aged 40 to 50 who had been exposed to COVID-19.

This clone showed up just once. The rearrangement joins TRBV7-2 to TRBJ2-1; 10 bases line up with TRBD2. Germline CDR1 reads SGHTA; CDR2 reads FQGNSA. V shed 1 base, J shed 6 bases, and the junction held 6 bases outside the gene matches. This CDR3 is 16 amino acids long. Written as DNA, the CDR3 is TGTGCCAGCAGCTTAGTCCCTAGCGGGGGAGGCAATGAGCAGTTCTTC. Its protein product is CASSLVPSGGGNEQFF.

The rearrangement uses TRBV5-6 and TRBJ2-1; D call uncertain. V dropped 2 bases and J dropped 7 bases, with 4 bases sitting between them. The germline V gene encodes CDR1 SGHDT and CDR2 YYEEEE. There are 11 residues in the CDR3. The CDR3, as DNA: TGTGCCAGCAGCTTTATTAATGAGCAGTTCTTC. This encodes CASSFINEQFF.

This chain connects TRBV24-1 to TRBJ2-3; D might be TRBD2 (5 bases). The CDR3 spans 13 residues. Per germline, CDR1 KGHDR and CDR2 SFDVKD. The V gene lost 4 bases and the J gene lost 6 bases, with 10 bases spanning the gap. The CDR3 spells CATSDLSGDTQYF. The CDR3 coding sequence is TGTGCCACCAGTGACCTCTCGGGGGATACGCAGTATTTT.

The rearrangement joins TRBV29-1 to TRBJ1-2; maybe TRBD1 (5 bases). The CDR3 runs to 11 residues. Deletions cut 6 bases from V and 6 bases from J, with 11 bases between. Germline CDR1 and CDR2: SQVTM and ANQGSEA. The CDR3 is CSVSGLDGYTF. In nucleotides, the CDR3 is TGCAGCGTGTCAGGGTTAGATGGCTACACCTTC.

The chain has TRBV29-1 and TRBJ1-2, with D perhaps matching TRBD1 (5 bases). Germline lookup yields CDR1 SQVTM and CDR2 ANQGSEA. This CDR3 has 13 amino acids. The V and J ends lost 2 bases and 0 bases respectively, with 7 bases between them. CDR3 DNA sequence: TGCAGCGTTGAATCAGGGACTAACTATGGCTACACCTTC. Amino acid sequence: CSVESGTNYGYTF. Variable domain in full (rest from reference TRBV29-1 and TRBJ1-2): SAVISQKPSRDICQRGTSLTIQCQVDSQVTMMFWYRQQPGQSLTLIATANQGSEATYESGFVIDKFPISRPNLTFSTLTVSNMSPEDSSIYLCSVESGTNYGYTFGSGTRLTVV.

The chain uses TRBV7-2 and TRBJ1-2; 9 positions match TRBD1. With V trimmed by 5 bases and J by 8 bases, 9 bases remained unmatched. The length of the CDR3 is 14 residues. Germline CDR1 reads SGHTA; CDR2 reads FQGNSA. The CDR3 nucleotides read TGTGCCAGCAGCCTTCCCGGGACAGGGCGAGGCTACACCTTC. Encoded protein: CASSLPGTGRGYTF.

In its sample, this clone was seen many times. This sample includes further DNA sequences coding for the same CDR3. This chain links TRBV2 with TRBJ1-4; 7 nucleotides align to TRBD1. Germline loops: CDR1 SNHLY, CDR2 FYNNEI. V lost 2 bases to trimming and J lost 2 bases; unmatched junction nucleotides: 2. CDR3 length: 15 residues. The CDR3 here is CASSEPQGTNEKLFF. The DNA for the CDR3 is TGTGCCAGCAGTGAACCACAGGGGACTAATGAAAAACTGTTTTTT.

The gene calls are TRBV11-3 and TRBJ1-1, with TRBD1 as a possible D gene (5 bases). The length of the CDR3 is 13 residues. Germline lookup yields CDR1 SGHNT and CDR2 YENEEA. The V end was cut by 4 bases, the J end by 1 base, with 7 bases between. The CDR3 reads CASSSRGNTEAFF. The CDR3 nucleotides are TGTGCCAGCAGCTCAAGGGGGAACACTGAAGCTTTCTTT.